This record covers a single T cell receptor (beta chain). This specimen belongs to a study of blood T cell repertoires in COVID-19. Assay used: immunoSEQ multiplex PCR; TCRdb lists only in-frame clones, some missing. The table lists 110,000 to 150,000 clones, over 75% of them singletons. Germline CDR1 is ENHRY and CDR2 is SYGVKD. The junction had 8 bases not matched to a gene; V was cut back by 5 bases and J by 6 bases. The CDR3 is 14 residues long. V usage is TRBV10-3 and J usage is TRBJ1-2; TRBD1 matches at 8 bases. Sequencing used peripheral blood. This TCR was sampled from a human donor in a cohort sampled during active COVID-19. CDR3 nucleotide sequence: TGTGCCATCAGTAGAAACAGGGGGTTTCATGGCTACACCTTC. It codes for CAISRNRGFHGYTF.